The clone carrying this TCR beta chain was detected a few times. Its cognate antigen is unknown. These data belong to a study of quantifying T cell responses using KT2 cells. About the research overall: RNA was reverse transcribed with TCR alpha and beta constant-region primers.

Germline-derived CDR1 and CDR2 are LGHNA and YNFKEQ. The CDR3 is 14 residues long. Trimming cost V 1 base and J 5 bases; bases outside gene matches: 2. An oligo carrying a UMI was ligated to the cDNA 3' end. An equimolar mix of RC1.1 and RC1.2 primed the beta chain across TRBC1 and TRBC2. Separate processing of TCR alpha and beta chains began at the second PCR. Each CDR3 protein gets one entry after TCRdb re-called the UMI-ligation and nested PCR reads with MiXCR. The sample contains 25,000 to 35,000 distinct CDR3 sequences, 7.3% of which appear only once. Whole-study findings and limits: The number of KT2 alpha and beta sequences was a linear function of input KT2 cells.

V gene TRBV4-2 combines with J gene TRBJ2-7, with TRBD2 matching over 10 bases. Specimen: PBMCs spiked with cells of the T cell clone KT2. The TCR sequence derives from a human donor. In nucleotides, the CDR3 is TGTGCCAGCAGCCAAGCTAGCGGGAGAGACGAGCAGTACTTC. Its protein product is CASSQASGRDEQYF.